This T cell receptor beta chain was found in a study of cytotoxic CD8 clonotypes in ibrutinib-treated CLL. Study-level background: The patients comprised about a dozen relapsed/refractory and approximately 16 treatment-naive cases, some 17 IGHV unmutated. Response samples were obtained once patients had received a median 12 months of treatment, range 6 to 36. Whole-study results and caveats: Before falling back toward baseline at progression, clonality had risen at the time of ibrutinib response.

This CDR3 spans 19 amino acids. CDR1 and CDR2 from the germline V gene are MDHEN and SYDVKM. The J segment lost 6 bases and the V segment lost 6 bases, leaving 20 bases of the junction unmatched. For this clone: What it binds is unknown.

Repertoires were generated with immunoSEQ multiplex PCR, while TCRdb's copy carries only in-frame clones and drops some. The profile shows about 140,000 clones, around 90% of them singletons. Sequencing was performed on PBMCs, taken after 12 months of ibrutinib treatment. The clonotype originates from a human donor with chronic lymphocytic leukemia. V usage is TRBV28 and J usage is TRBJ2-3; TRBD2 matches 11 bases. CDR3 amino acids: CASRKQSHLYPSGRDTQYF. CDR3 nucleotide sequence: TGTGCCAGCAGAAAGCAATCCCACCTTTACCCTAGCGGGAGGGATACGCAGTATTTT.